This TCR beta chain derives from a study of T cells in Graves' hyperthyroidism and ophthalmopathy. In the study overall: Peripheral blood sampling occurred at initial diagnosis, before any treatment. The study, taken as a whole, reports: Also found in blood were most expanded thyroid clonotypes above 0.001.

Amplification targeted TCR beta CDR3 regions from RNA transcripts. Primed by the HTBI set, a first-round RT-PCR was run on the TCR CDR3. In TCRdb, the multiplex PCR reads were re-called with MiXCR into one record per CDR3 protein. In the table there are more than 300,000 distinct CDR3 sequences, approximately 17% of which are singletons. This clonotype was observed a handful of times. Antigen unknown. Germline V lookup: CDR1 SGHAT, CDR2 FQNNGV. V lost 2 bases to trimming and J lost 7 bases, with 11 bases between them. The CDR3 has 14 amino acids. Patients showing uncontrolled infection, other autoimmune disease, pregnancy or lactation were ineligible. Extraction of PBMCs used roughly 9.3 ml of fresh peripheral blood.

The chain carries TRBV11-2 and TRBJ1-4; D not certain. Material for sequencing was blood. The origin of this receptor is a man between 18 and 35 years old with Graves' ophthalmopathy. CDR3 protein: CASSLKAPGEKLFF. DNA of the CDR3: TGTGCCAGCAGCTTAAAGGCCCCAGGTGAAAAACTGTTTTTT.